This T cell receptor (beta chain) was obtained from a study of cytomegalovirus exposure and HLA in healthy donors. Notes on the study in general: Later work found that TCR association rates differed between HLA loci; DRB1 had the most and HLA-C the fewest.

PCR employed 60 Vbeta and 13 Jbeta primers. Clones were sequenced by immunoSEQ multiplex PCR, and TCRdb holds only the in-frame ones, with some missing. The sample records 150,000 or so clones, over 75% being singletons. With regard to this clone: Its target is not known.

V lost 4 bases, J lost 0 bases, and 19 bases lay in between. Germline values: CDR1 MDHEN, CDR2 SYDVKM. This CDR3 has 18 amino acids. Sequencing was carried out using PBMCs. J is TRBJ2-1 and V is TRBV28; perhaps TRBD2 as D (5 bases). The TCR was taken from a woman under 40 in good health and CMV-seronegative. The CDR3: CASSSPAMRESSYNEQFF. DNA of the CDR3: TGTGCCAGCAGTTCTCCAGCTATGAGGGAGAGCTCCTACAATGAGCAGTTCTTC.